The 5 T cell receptor beta chains given below trace back to one sample, sequenced in a study of response to subunit inactivated influenza vaccine. A single record per CDR3 protein comes from TCRdb applying MiXCR to the RT-PCR reads. The sample lists roughly 650,000 distinct CDR3 sequences, 15% to 19% occurring once. Sequences were derived from PBMCs from blood, sampled 11 to 12 days after vaccination. The source of these receptors is a man aged 50 to 59 who received an inactivated influenza vaccine.

The rearrangement joins TRBV30 to TRBJ2-2, with D perhaps TRBD2 (5 bases). Trimming shortened V by 2 bases and J by 3 bases, and 10 bases separated the two germline ends. The CDR3 contains 14 residues. Looked up from germline, CDR1 is GTSNPN and CDR2 is SVGIG (reference sequence). CDR3 in DNA: TGTGCCTGGAGTCCGGGATCGGACACCGGGGAGCTGTTTTTT. Amino acid sequence: CAWSPGSDTGELFF.

The rearrangement joins TRBV7-3 to TRBJ1-2, with a possible D match to TRBD1 (5 bases). Per germline, CDR1 SGHTA and CDR2 FQGTGA. This CDR3 is 14 amino acids long. Trimming removed 8 bases from V and 1 base from J, with 14 bases in between. This CDR3 reads CASSLRQLNYGYTF. In DNA, the CDR3 is TGTGCCAGCTCACTAAGACAGCTTAACTATGGCTACACCTTC.

This chain's CDR3 is CASAPGTGAEAFF. In DNA form, the CDR3 reads TGTGCCAGCGCACCCGGGACAGGGGCTGAAGCTTTCTTT. J is TRBJ1-1 and V is TRBV12-3 or TRBV12-4; 10 bases map to TRBD1. Losses at the gene ends were 8 bases for V and 6 bases for J; bases not matched to a gene: 6. The CDR3 contains 13 residues.

This clonotype has only a few counts. V is TRBV7-8 and J is TRBJ2-3; D remains unclear. The CDR3 sequence is 13 residues long. The germline CDR1 and CDR2 sequences are SGHVS and FQNEAQ. The germline V and J ends were trimmed by 3 bases and 6 bases, with 10 bases remaining between them. Here the CDR3 reads CASSFTARDTQYF. The CDR3 bases are TGTGCCAGCAGCTTTACCGCGAGGGATACGCAGTATTTT. The full variable domain, rest sourced from reference TRBV7-8 and TRBJ2-3, is GAGVSQSPRYKVAKRGQDVALRCDPISGHVSLFWYQQALGQGPEFLTYFQNEAQLDKSGLPSDRFFAERPEGSVSTLKIQRTQQEDSAVYLCASSFTARDTQYFGPGTRLTVL.

In this sample, this clonotype turned up many times. CDR3 loop: CASSFGQGVSGNTIYF. In nucleotides, the CDR3 is TGCGCCAGCAGCTTCGGACAGGGTGTATCTGGAAACACCATATATTTT. The J gene is TRBJ1-3, the V gene TRBV5-1, with TRBD1 identical over 8 bases. The CDR3 runs 16 residues. Germline loops: CDR1 SGHRS, CDR2 YFSETQ. Trimming removed 2 bases from V and 1 base from J; junction bases left unmatched: 5.